The clone carrying this T cell receptor beta chain was recorded once. This sample was taken from a study of CD4 and CD8 cells across lung adenocarcinoma regions. Using its own MiXCR run on the PCR reads, TCRdb lists one record per CDR3 protein. The profile shows about 3,200 distinct CDR3 sequences, around 65% of them singletons. The patients had localized lung adenocarcinoma, a non-small cell subtype. CDR3 size: 13 residues. Germline lookup yields CDR1 MNHNS and CDR2 SASEGT. The germline V and J ends were trimmed by 7 bases and 6 bases, with 15 bases remaining between them. The sample comprised CD4+ T cells from the margin of a lung tumor. The source of this sequence is a female donor with lung adenocarcinoma. The CD4 and CD8 labels of this study may be unreliable. The rearrangement joins TRBV6-1 to TRBJ1-2; D might be TRBD1 (5 bases). The DNA for the CDR3 is TGTGCCAGCACCCCGAGGGGTGGAGATGGCTACACCTTC. This translates into CASTPRGGDGYTF.